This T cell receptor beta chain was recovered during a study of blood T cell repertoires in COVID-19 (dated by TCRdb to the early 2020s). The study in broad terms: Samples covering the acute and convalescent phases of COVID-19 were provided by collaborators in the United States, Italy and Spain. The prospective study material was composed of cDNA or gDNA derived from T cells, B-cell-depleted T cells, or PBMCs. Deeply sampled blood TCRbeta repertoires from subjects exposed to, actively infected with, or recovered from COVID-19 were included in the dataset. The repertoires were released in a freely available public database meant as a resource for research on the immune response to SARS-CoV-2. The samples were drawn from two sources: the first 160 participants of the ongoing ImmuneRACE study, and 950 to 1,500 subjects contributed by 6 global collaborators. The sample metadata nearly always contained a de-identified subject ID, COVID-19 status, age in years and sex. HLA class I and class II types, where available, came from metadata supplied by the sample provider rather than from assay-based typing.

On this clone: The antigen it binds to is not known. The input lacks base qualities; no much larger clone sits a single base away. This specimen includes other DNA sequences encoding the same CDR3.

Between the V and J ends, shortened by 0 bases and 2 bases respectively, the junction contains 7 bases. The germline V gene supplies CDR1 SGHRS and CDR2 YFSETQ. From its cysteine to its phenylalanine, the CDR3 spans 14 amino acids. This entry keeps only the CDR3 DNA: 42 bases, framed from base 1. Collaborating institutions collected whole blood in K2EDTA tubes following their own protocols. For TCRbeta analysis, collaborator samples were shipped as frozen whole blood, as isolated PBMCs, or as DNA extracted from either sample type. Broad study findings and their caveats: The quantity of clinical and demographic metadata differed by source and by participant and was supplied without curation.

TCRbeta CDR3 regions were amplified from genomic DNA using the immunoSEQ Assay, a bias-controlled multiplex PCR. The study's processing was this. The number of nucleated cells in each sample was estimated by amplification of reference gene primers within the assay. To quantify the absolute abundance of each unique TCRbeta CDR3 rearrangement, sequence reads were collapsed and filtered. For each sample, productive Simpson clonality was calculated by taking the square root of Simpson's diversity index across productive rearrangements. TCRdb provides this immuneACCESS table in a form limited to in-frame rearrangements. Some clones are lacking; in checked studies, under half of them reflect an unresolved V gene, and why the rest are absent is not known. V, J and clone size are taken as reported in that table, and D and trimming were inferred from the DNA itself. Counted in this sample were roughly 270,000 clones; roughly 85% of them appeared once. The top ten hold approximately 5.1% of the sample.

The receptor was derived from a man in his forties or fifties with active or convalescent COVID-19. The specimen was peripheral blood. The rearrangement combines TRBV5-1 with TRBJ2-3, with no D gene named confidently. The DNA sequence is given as TGCGCCAGCAGCTTGGGACAAAACACAGATACGCAGTATTTT. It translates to CASSLGQNTDTQYF.